This record covers a single T cell receptor (beta chain). The CDR3 has 15 amino acids. Germline V lookup: CDR1 SQVTM, CDR2 ANQGSEA. With 3 bases removed from V and 0 bases from J, the gap between germline ends came to 12 bases. In the source study's methods: From reference gene primer amplification, estimates of nucleated cell counts were derived. Only in-frame clones appear in the TCRdb table, and some are missing; sequencing was by immunoSEQ multiplex PCR. The V and J calls and clone size were taken over from that table, and D and trimming were inferred from the DNA. The sample records over 150,000 clones, approximately 87% being singletons. The entry originates in a study of blood T cell repertoires in COVID-19. Study summary: Acute and convalescent COVID-19 samples came from the United States, Italy and Spain. The analysed material was cDNA or gDNA that came from T cells, B-cell-depleted T cells, or PBMCs.

The V gene is TRBV29-1, the J gene TRBJ2-1; tentatively, D is TRBD2 (6 bases). Sequencing was carried out using peripheral blood. This clonotype was obtained from a man aged 70 or older with active or convalescent COVID-19. The CDR3, as DNA: TGCAGCGTTGATGGCGGGATTCGCTCCTACAATGAGCAGTTCTTC. It is translated as CSVDGGIRSYNEQFF.